The 10 T cell receptor beta chains presented below share a single source sample, sequenced in a study of neurological immune-mediated disorders. Time point here: longitudinal time-point 2. TCRdb analysed the 5' RACE reads with MiXCR anew, one entry per CDR3 protein. Of fewer than 60,000 distinct CDR3 sequences detected, 10% to 15% appear once; the ten largest clones hold less than 5.5%. The sequenced sample was PBMCs. These receptors all come from a male donor with HTLV-1-associated myelopathy (HAM/TSP).

This sequence joins TRBV2 and TRBJ1-5; TRBD1 might be the D (6 bases). Germline V gene data show CDR1 as SNHLY and CDR2 as FYNNEI. The V end lost 6 bases, the J end lost 4 bases, and 16 bases lay between the germline ends. The CDR3 contains 15 residues. The CDR3 DNA reads as TGTGCCAGCAGCCGGGGCAGGGGAGAGAATCAGCCCCAGCATTTT. Amino acid sequence: CASSRGRGENQPQHF. The full variable domain, rest sourced from reference TRBV2 and TRBJ1-5, is EPEVTQTPSHQVTQMGQEVILRCVPISNHLYFYWYRQILGQKVEFLVSFYNNEISEKSEIFDDQFSVERPDGSNFTLKIRSTKLEDSAMYFCASSRGRGENQPQHFGDGTRLSIL.

The sample holds many counts of this clonotype. The chain has TRBV7-2 and TRBJ2-3; a weak D match, TRBD2 (5 bases). The V end lost 3 bases, the J end lost 4 bases, and 11 bases lay between the germline ends. CDR1 is SGHTA, CDR2 FQGNSA, per germline. The CDR3 is 14 residues long. CDR3 DNA sequence: TGTGCCAGCAGCTTGCGACTATCCCCAGATACGCAGTATTTT. It yields the protein CASSLRLSPDTQYF.

This clonotype was observed many times. The chain combines TRBV28 with TRBJ2-1; 14 nucleotides align to TRBD2. The V and J ends lost 5 bases and 0 bases, in that order; junction bases with no gene match: 9. This CDR3 region has 19 residues. CDR1 is MDHEN and CDR2 is SYDVKM in the germline V gene. DNA for the CDR3: TGTGCCAGCAGTAGGACTAGCGGGGGGTTGGGGAGCTCCTACAATGAGCAGTTCTTC. It is translated as CASSRTSGGLGSSYNEQFF.

The chain uses TRBV11-3 and TRBJ1-6, with 11 nucleotides matching TRBD1. Germline V lookup: CDR1 SGHNT, CDR2 YENEEA. J lost 11 bases, V lost 4 bases, and 4 bases had no gene match. The CDR3 runs to 14 residues. CDR3 in amino acids: CASSSGTGGAPLHF. Written as DNA, the CDR3 is TGTGCCAGCAGCTCCGGGACAGGGGGTGCACCCCTCCACTTT.

This clonotype was recorded at least ten times. V is TRBV5-1 and J is TRBJ2-1; the match to TRBD1 covers 8 bases. This CDR3 region has 15 residues. CDR1 and CDR2 from the germline V gene are SGHRS and YFSETQ. Losses at the gene ends were 4 bases for V and 7 bases for J; bases not matched to a gene: 10. This CDR3 reads CASSDGTGSRNEQFF. The CDR3 DNA is TGCGCCAGCAGCGACGGGACAGGTTCTCGGAATGAGCAGTTCTTC.

The chain combines TRBV19 with TRBJ2-1; a possible D gene is TRBD2 (6 bases). The CDR3 has 14 residues. V dropped 5 bases and J dropped 5 bases, with 13 bases sitting between them. Germline lookup yields CDR1 LNHDA and CDR2 SQIVND (reference sequence). CDR3 nucleotides: TGTGCCAGTAGTCGGGGCGGGGATAACAATGAGCAGTTCTTC. This gives the protein CASSRGGDNNEQFF.

This clonotype occurred many times. The chain recombines TRBV9 with TRBJ2-5; tentatively, D is TRBD2 (6 bases). CDR1 SGDLS and CDR2 YYNGEE come from the germline V gene. V lost 0 bases, J lost 5 bases, and 11 bases lay in between. The CDR3 is 14 residues long. The CDR3 protein is CASSVGPAGETQYF. Written as DNA, the CDR3 is TGTGCCAGCAGCGTAGGGCCCGCGGGGGAGACCCAGTACTTC.

This clonotype was counted many times. The chain uses TRBV12-3 or TRBV12-4 and TRBJ2-1; weak D call: TRBD1 (6 bases). V was shortened by 6 bases and J by 7 bases, with 10 bases between the two germline ends. The length of the CDR3 is 12 residues. CDR3 DNA: TGTGCCAGCAGCCGACAGGTGAATGAGCAGTTCTTC. Its translation is CASSRQVNEQFF.

This clonotype was seen ten or more times. V usage is TRBV29-1 and J usage is TRBJ2-7, with TRBD1 as a possible D gene (5 bases). V lost 0 bases and J lost 5, with 17 bases in between. CDR3 length: 15 residues. Germline lookup yields CDR1 SQVTM and CDR2 ANQGSEA. The CDR3 DNA reads as TGCAGCGTTGAAGATGGGGCGGAAGAGACGAACGAGCAGTACTTC. The encoded protein is CSVEDGAEETNEQYF.

This rearrangement joins TRBV5-1 to TRBJ1-1; no definite D call. Trimming removed 0 bases at V and 5 bases at J, with 8 bases between. Germline V CDR1 and CDR2: SGHRS, YFSETQ. The CDR3 covers 13 residues. The CDR3, as DNA: TGCGCCAGCAGCTTGGGGCGGGCTACTGAAGCTTTCTTT. Translated, it gives CASSLGRATEAFF.